Listed here are 12 T cell receptor beta chains from one sample, sequenced in a study of Graves' ophthalmopathy and Graves' hyperthyroidism (dated by TCRdb to 2016 to 2018). The sequencer was an Illumina HiSeq 2000. TCR beta CDR3 regions were amplified from RNA transcripts for repertoire sequencing. The first round of RT-PCR was done with HTBI primers and the Qiagen OneStep RT-PCR kit, and was followed by a second round of multiplex PCR, then size selection and purification. TCRdb trimmed public reads at Q25 via fastp, called clones via MiXCR and kept in-frame beta chains. Each entry merges the rows of one CDR3 protein and shows their most common DNA and genes. This sample comprises 660,000 or so distinct CDR3 sequences, about 38% of them detected only once. The ten largest clones capture over 2.5% of the sample. The sequenced sample was peripheral blood. The receptor set was obtained from an adult man with Graves' ophthalmopathy.

The V and J genes are TRBV4-1 and TRBJ1-5; D is undetermined. Trimming removed 4 bases from V and 0 bases from J, with 10 bases in between. The CDR3 loop spans 15 amino acids. CDR1 MGHRA and CDR2 YSYEKL come from the germline V gene. In DNA form, the CDR3 reads TGCGCCAGCAGCCGATTCGTTAATAGCAATCAGCCCCAGCATTTT. Amino acid sequence: CASSRFVNSNQPQHF.

The chain couples TRBV2 to TRBJ1-6; D might be TRBD1 (5 bases). CDR3 length: 15 residues. Deletions cut 8 bases from V and 7 bases from J, with 18 bases between. Germline-derived CDR1 and CDR2 are SNHLY and FYNNEI. The CDR3 region is CASSEPGTRNSPLHF. The CDR3 DNA sequence: TGTGCCAGCTCAGAACCCGGGACGCGGAATTCACCCCTCCACTTT.

Details on this clonotype: Since a much larger clone is just one base distant, this may be a read error. This chain links TRBV12-3 or TRBV12-4 with TRBJ1-2; a possible D gene is TRBD1 (5 bases). The CDR3 extends over 16 amino acids. The CDR3 sequence is CASSPPTEKKNYGCTF. The CDR3, as DNA: TGTGCCAGCAGTCCCCCGACAGAAAAGAAGAACTATGGCTGCACCTTC.

The genes are TRBV7-9 and TRBJ1-2; tentatively, D is TRBD1 (6 bases). Germline CDR1 and CDR2: SEHNR and FQNEAQ (reference sequence). CDR3 size: 15 residues. The V end lost 5 bases, the J end lost 2 bases, and 15 bases lay between the germline ends. CDR3 in DNA: TGTGCCAGCAGCCTACAGGGAACGGAAAACTATGGCTACACCTTC. As protein: CASSLQGTENYGYTF.

A few counts support this clonotype. This chain connects TRBV12-3 or TRBV12-4 to TRBJ2-5; 7 bases are a match to TRBD1. The CDR3 contains 16 residues. Germline trimming cut 6 bases from V and 4 bases from J; bases unmatched to any gene: 14. CDR3 sequence (DNA): TGTGCCAGCAGGCCCCAAGGGGGCGCGGTCAGAGAGACCCAGTACTTC. Its protein is CASRPQGGAVRETQYF.

Ten or more counts support this clonotype. The rearrangement links TRBV7-9 to TRBJ2-7; D is uncertain. The CDR3 covers 13 residues. CDR1 and CDR2 from the germline V gene are SEHNR and FQNEAQ (reference sequence). The V end lost 8 bases, the J end lost 1 base, and 12 bases lay between the germline ends. The CDR3 sequence is CASGYPLSYEQYF. The CDR3 region has the DNA TGTGCCAGCGGATATCCTCTGTCCTACGAGCAGTACTTC.

The chain combines TRBV2 with TRBJ1-1; possibly TRBD1 for D (5 bases). V dropped 10 bases and J dropped 7 bases, with 10 bases sitting between them. CDR1 and CDR2 (germline): SNHLY, FYNNEI. This CDR3 is built from 10 residues. CDR3 loop: CATRGFEAFF. CDR3 DNA sequence: TGTGCCACCCGGGGCTTTGAAGCTTTCTTT.

The chain uses TRBV6-1 and TRBJ2-2, with 7 positions matching TRBD2. The length of the CDR3 is 15 residues. CDR1 is MNHNS and CDR2 is SASEGT in the germline V gene. Unmatched junction bases numbered 3, after V lost 4 bases and J lost 1 base. CDR3 loop: CASSVTSRNTGELFF. The DNA of the CDR3 is TGTGCCAGCAGTGTGACTAGCAGGAACACCGGGGAGCTGTTTTTT.

This clonotype was seen at least ten times. The gene calls are TRBV2 and TRBJ1-1, with a possible D match to TRBD1 (6 bases). Trimming removed 9 bases from V and 1 base from J, with 9 bases in between. Germline CDR1 reads SNHLY; CDR2 reads FYNNEI. This CDR3 spans 12 amino acids. CDR3 loop: CARSRGNTEAFF. CDR3 in DNA: TGTGCCAGGAGCAGGGGGAACACTGAAGCTTTCTTT.

Remarks on this clonotype: A much larger clone lies one base from this, so it may be a read error. The V gene is TRBV6-5, the J gene TRBJ1-2; no clear D. This CDR3 comprises 13 residues. Germline assignment: CDR1 MNHEY and CDR2 SVGAGI. The CDR3, as DNA: TGTGCCAGCAGTTTCGGGAACAACTATGGCCACACCTTC. Its translation: CASSFGNNYGHTF.

The V gene is TRBV6-5, the J gene TRBJ1-2; D possibly corresponds to TRBD1 (6 bases). Germline-derived CDR1 and CDR2 are MNHEY and SVGAGI. The CDR3 extends over 15 amino acids. V lost 4 bases, J lost 4 bases, and 16 bases lay in between. CDR3 in amino acids: CASSSRDTRTYGYTF. In nucleotides, the CDR3 is TGTGCCAGCAGTTCCCGGGACACCAGGACCTATGGCTACACCTTC.

This clonotype showed up many times. The chain joins TRBV24-1 to TRBJ2-7; tentatively, D is TRBD1 (6 bases). The CDR3 is 16 amino acids. From germline, CDR1 is KGHDR and CDR2 SFDVKD. V lost 5 bases, J lost 2 bases, and 18 bases lay in between. The CDR3 DNA is TGTGCCACCAGTGGCCCTAGGGGGACGGGGACCTACGAGCAGTACTTC. It encodes CATSGPRGTGTYEQYF.